This TCR beta chain emerged from a study of T cell responses to AZD1222 COVID-19 vaccine. Study summary: Second-dose groups at about 4 or about 12 weeks were pooled.

Whole-study results and caveats: The peak T cell response came first, and repertoires were sampled only after it. Just six AZD1222 recipients were seropositive at baseline. In a largely white British group with more females than males, clonal diversity was possibly underestimated.

V lost 1 base and J 4 bases, leaving 3 bases between the germline ends. The CDR3 totals 12 residues. Germline V gene data show CDR1 as KGHDR and CDR2 as SFDVKD. About this clone itself: As yet, its antigen is unknown. The same CDR3 can be traced to other DNA sequences in this sample.

Assay used: immunoSEQ multiplex PCR; TCRdb lists only in-frame clones, some missing. This table holds about 160,000 clones, 91% found once. The clonotype comes from an adult in good health. Sequenced material: peripheral blood, taken on day 0 of AZD1222 vaccination. The chain couples TRBV24-1 to TRBJ2-5; D is ambiguous. CDR3 protein: CATSDLRETQYF. The CDR3 DNA is TGTGCCACCAGTGATTTAAGAGAGACCCAGTACTTC.